A single sample gave rise to the 19 T cell receptor beta chains below, sequenced in a study of CD8 T cells in ankylosing spondylitis (dated by TCRdb to the late 2010s). The full study reports these points: Blood from ankylosing spondylitis patients appeared to be characterized by a TCR beta motif made up of 8 or 9 highly homologous amino acid variants.

The antigens these receptors bind are not known. The library was generated by 5' RACE. The listed sequencing device is Illumina HiSeq 2500. TCRdb took the public reads, trimmed them with fastp at Q25, ran MiXCR for clone calling and kept in-frame beta chains. When rows share a CDR3 protein, they turn into one entry using the most common DNA and genes. This sample has about 540,000 distinct CDR3 sequences in its table, and 9.5% to 15% of those were observed once. The ten largest clonotypes hold almost 7% of the sample. What was sequenced was blood, either unsorted or a sorted T cell fraction (not recorded which). These receptors were obtained from a male donor with ankylosing spondylitis.

This rearrangement joins TRBV12-3 or TRBV12-4 to TRBJ1-1; D perhaps matches TRBD1 (6 bases). Trimming pared 5 bases from V and 3 bases from J, leaving 13 bases between. The CDR3 is made up of 14 amino acids. CDR3 loop: CASSLQGRHTEAFF. The CDR3 DNA is TGTGCCAGCAGTCTACAGGGCCGGCACACTGAAGCTTTCTTT.

At least ten counts were recorded for this clonotype. The J gene is TRBJ2-3, the V gene TRBV5-5; tentatively, D is TRBD2 (5 bases). Trimming shortened V by 2 bases and J by 2 bases, and 15 bases separated the two germline ends. From germline, CDR1 is SGHKS and CDR2 YYEKEE (reference sequence). The CDR3 is 16 amino acids. CDR3 sequence (DNA): TGTGCCAGCAGCTTTCACGCACGAGGGTCCACAGATACGCAGTATTTT. Translation: CASSFHARGSTDTQYF.

This clonotype was detected only a few times. This chain links TRBV3-1 with TRBJ2-3; 12 bases map to TRBD2. The V gene's germline CDR1 is LGHDT and CDR2 YNNKEL (reference sequence). CDR3 length equals 18 residues. Trimming at V came to 2 bases and at J to 2 bases, leaving 8 bases not matched to a gene. In nucleotides, the CDR3 is TGTGCCAGCAGCCAAAGGCGACTAGCGGGAGACCTCACAGATACGCAGTATTTT. Residues: CASSQRRLAGDLTDTQYF.

The chain employs TRBV20-1 and TRBJ2-2; D could derive from TRBD1 or TRBD2 (6 bases each). V was shortened by 0 bases and J by 6 bases, with 8 bases between the two germline ends. This CDR3 has 13 residues. CDR1 and CDR2 (germline): DFQATT, SNEGSKA (reference sequence). The DNA of the CDR3 is TGCAGTGCTAGAGAACGGGGGCCCGGGGAGCTGTTTTTT. Its translation: CSARERGPGELFF.

The chain employs TRBV3-1 and TRBJ2-2; 16 nucleotides match TRBD2. The CDR3 spans 18 residues. Per germline, CDR1 LGHDT and CDR2 YNNKEL (reference sequence). The V segment lost 4 bases and the J segment 6 bases; nucleotides outside the gene matches: 8. CDR3 nucleotide sequence: TGTGCCAGCAGCCCGGGACTAGCGGGAGGGTTTGGACCCGGGGAGCTGTTTTTT. It yields the protein CASSPGLAGGFGPGELFF.

This clonotype was seen a handful of times. This chain uses TRBV4-2 with TRBJ2-7; D not certain. V lost 4 bases and J 2 bases, leaving 18 bases between the germline ends. Per the germline V gene, CDR1 is LGHNA and CDR2 is YNFKEQ. This CDR3 has 16 amino acids. Written as DNA, the CDR3 is TGTGCCAGCAGCCCTCCGGACCGAAGGGATGCCTACGAGCAGTACTTC. Protein sequence: CASSPPDRRDAYEQYF.

This clonotype has only a few counts. The CDR3 protein is CASSLVWEQGLQFF. Written as DNA, the CDR3 is TGTGCCAGCAGCTTAGTGTGGGAACAGGGCTTGCAGTTCTTC. The J gene is TRBJ2-1, the V gene TRBV11-2, with a tentative D call TRBD1 (6 bases). This CDR3 comprises 14 residues. Trimming shortened V by 1 base and J by 12 bases, and 16 bases separated the two germline ends. CDR1 and CDR2 from the germline V gene are SGHAT and FQNNGV.

CDR3 coding DNA: TGCGCCAGCAGCGGGTCTAGCGGGCCGGATGAGCAGTTCTTC. It translates to CASSGSSGPDEQFF. The chain is built from TRBV5-1 and TRBJ2-1; TRBD2 agrees at 8 bases. The CDR3 spans 14 residues. After removal of 4 bases from V and 8 bases from J, the junction contained 8 bases not matched to a gene. Germline V lookup: CDR1 SGHRS, CDR2 YFSETQ.

This clonotype showed up just a few times. V usage is TRBV7-6 and J usage is TRBJ2-7; a possible D gene is TRBD1 (6 bases). Germline assignment: CDR1 SGHVS and CDR2 FNYEAQ. V was clipped by 5 bases and J by 6 bases, with 14 bases between them. The length of the CDR3 is 13 residues. The CDR3 region is CASSKGQLGEQYF. DNA of the CDR3: TGTGCCAGCAGCAAAGGACAGCTTGGCGAGCAGTACTTC. Combining the CDR3 with reference TRBV7-6 and TRBJ2-7 gives the whole variable domain GAGVSQSPRYKVTKRGQDVALRCDPISGHVSLYWYRQALGQGPEFLTYFNYEAQQDKSGLPNDRFSAERPEGSISTLTIQRTEQRDSAMYRCASSKGQLGEQYFGPGTRLTVT.

This clonotype has only a few counts. The chain couples TRBV12-3 or TRBV12-4 to TRBJ2-7; TRBD2 agrees at 9 bases. Losses at the gene ends were 6 bases for V and 9 bases for J; bases not matched to a gene: 9. There are 13 residues in the CDR3. The CDR3 loop is CASSARAGGPQYV. The CDR3 DNA reads as TGTGCCAGCAGCGCCCGGGCGGGAGGGCCGCAGTACGTC.

This clonotype has only a few counts. The chain carries TRBV11-2 and TRBJ1-1; 8 bases line up with TRBD1. The J segment lost 3 bases and the V segment lost 2 bases, leaving 11 bases of the junction unmatched. The germline V gene has CDR1 SGHAT and CDR2 FQNNGV. The CDR3 totals 17 residues. CDR3: CASSLLGQGASDTEAFF. Here the CDR3 DNA reads TGTGCCAGCAGCTTACTCGGGCAGGGGGCGTCGGACACTGAAGCTTTCTTT.

This clonotype was observed a handful of times. CDR3 loop: CASSPGETREAFF. CDR3 in DNA: TGTGCCAGCAGTCCCGGTGAGACCCGTGAAGCTTTCTTT. This rearrangement joins TRBV12-3 or TRBV12-4 to TRBJ1-1; no clear D gene. V shed 5 bases and J shed 7 bases, with 14 bases lying between them. The CDR3 runs 13 residues.

This clonotype was detected a few times. The chain is built from TRBV3-1 and TRBJ2-1; D is undetermined. Trimming pared 3 bases from V and 6 bases from J, leaving 12 bases between. The CDR3 has 14 residues. Looked up from germline, CDR1 is LGHDT and CDR2 is YNNKEL (reference sequence). CDR3: CASSQLEWANEQFF. The CDR3 region has the DNA TGTGCCAGCAGCCAGCTCGAGTGGGCCAATGAGCAGTTCTTC.

This clonotype was seen repeatedly, ten times or more. The chain combines TRBV7-9 with TRBJ1-4; 7 bases fit TRBD1. Trimming at V came to 5 bases and at J to 3 bases, leaving 3 bases not matched to a gene. This CDR3 contains 14 residues. Germline assignment: CDR1 SEHNR and CDR2 FQNEAQ (reference sequence). The CDR3 nucleotides are TGTGCCAGCAGCCGGACAGGTCCTAATGAAAAACTGTTTTTT. Translating it yields CASSRTGPNEKLFF.

This clonotype was found a few times. The chain joins TRBV21-1 to TRBJ2-7. TRBV21-1 is an annotated pseudogene. The CDR3 has 12 amino acids. The CDR3 protein is CATGQSSYEQYV. CDR3 bases: TGTGCCACAGGACAGAGCTCCTACGAGCAGTACGTC.

J is TRBJ2-3 and V is TRBV5-1; D gene ambiguous. V lost 4 bases and J 1 base, leaving 13 bases between the germline ends. The germline V gene encodes CDR1 SGHRS and CDR2 YFSETQ. The CDR3 spans 15 residues. The CDR3 here is CASSPVGRRTDTQYF. In DNA form, the CDR3 reads TGCGCCAGCAGCCCCGTGGGCAGGCGCACAGATACGCAGTATTTT.

This clonotype was found a few times. The rearrangement links TRBV5-1 to TRBJ1-2; 9 bases agree with TRBD1. CDR3 length equals 15 residues. V dropped 1 base and J dropped 6; count of bases not matched to a gene: 7. From germline, CDR1 is SGHRS and CDR2 YFSETQ. This chain's CDR3 is CASSLPRQGVDGYTF. As DNA, the CDR3 is TGCGCCAGCAGCTTGCCGCGACAGGGGGTAGATGGCTACACCTTC.

In its sample, this clonotype was seen a few times. The V call is TRBV19, the J call TRBJ1-1; D is ambiguous. Germline loops: CDR1 LNHDA, CDR2 SQIVND (reference sequence). This CDR3 comprises 13 residues. Trimming pared 5 bases from V and 5 bases from J, leaving 12 bases between. The CDR3 DNA sequence: TGTGCCAGTAGTCCCAGGTTATCGACTGAAGCTTTCTTT. This encodes CASSPRLSTEAFF.

The sample holds many counts of this clonotype. The V call is TRBV3-1, the J call TRBJ1-6, with D hard to call. The V end lost 1 base, the J end lost 7 bases, and 8 bases lay between the germline ends. CDR1 and CDR2 (germline): LGHDT, YNNKEL (reference sequence). The CDR3 covers 14 residues. The DNA of the CDR3 is TGTGCCAGCAGCCAAGGAAGCTGGAATTCACCCCTCCACTTT. Amino acid sequence: CASSQGSWNSPLHF.